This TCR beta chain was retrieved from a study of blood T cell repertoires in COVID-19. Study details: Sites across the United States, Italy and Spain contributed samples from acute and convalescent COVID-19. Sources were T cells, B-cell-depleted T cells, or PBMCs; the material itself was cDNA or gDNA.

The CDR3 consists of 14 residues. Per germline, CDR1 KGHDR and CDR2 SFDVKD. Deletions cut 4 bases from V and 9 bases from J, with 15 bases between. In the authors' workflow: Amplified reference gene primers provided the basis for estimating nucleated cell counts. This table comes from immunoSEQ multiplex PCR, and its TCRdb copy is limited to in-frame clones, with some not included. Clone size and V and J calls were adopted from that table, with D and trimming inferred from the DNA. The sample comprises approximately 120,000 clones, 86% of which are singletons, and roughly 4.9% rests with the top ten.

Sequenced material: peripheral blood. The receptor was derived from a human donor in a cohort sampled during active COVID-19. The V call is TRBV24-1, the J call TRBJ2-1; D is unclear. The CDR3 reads CATSDPTRVGEQFF. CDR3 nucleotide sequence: TGTGCCACCAGTGACCCAACCCGGGTAGGTGAGCAGTTCTTC.